This T cell receptor beta chain is drawn from a study of identical twins. The ends were cut back, 6 bases at V and 4 bases at J, with 11 bases in the middle. The V gene's germline CDR1 is KGHSH and CDR2 LQKENI. The CDR3 consists of 13 residues. Study results and caveats: Twin-shared out-of-frame alpha sequences were enriched for low generation probability.

For this clonotype: Its matching antigen is unknown.

TCRdb re-called the 5' RACE reads through MiXCR, storing one row per CDR3 protein. The sample includes 400,000 or so distinct CDR3 sequences, around 9.7% of them seen just once. This sequence originates from a woman between 45 and 65 years old in good health. Sequencing input: naive T cells sorted from blood. The chain recombines TRBV18 with TRBJ2-3; no firm D call. The CDR3 sequence is CASSLKRPDTQYF. The DNA for the CDR3 is TGTGCCAGCTCCCTTAAAAGGCCAGATACGCAGTATTTT.